This is a list of T cell receptor beta chains from one sample in a study of CD8+CD57+ T cells in acquired aplastic anemia. TCRdb ran MiXCR on the reads and lists one entry per CDR3 protein. The sample includes under 350,000 distinct CDR3 sequences, roughly three fifths of them seen just once. Sequencing was performed on sorted CD4+, CD8+, or CD8+CD57+ T cells (not recorded which) from PBMCs. All receptors derive from a human donor with severe aplastic anemia or a healthy control (not recorded which). Each CDR3 is given with its conserved first and last residue. The D gene is left open where the match is weak. Where a row states a size, it is once, few, many or the class of an expanded clone; other rows omit it.

>TRBV5-6|TRBJ2-5|TRBD2|NA
TGTGCCAGCAGTTCCTGGACTAGCGGGCGGGAGACCCAGTACTTC
CASSSWTSGRETQYF
>TRBV10-3|TRBJ1-1|NA|many
TGTGCCATCAGTTATGACAATTTGGGGTCGCATGAAGCTTTCTTT
CAISYDNLGSHEAFF
>TRBV7-8|TRBJ2-2|NA|many
TGTGCCAGCAGCCCATCCCCCCTCCCAAGGGAGTCGAACACCGGGGAGCTGTTTTTT
CASSPSPLPRESNTGELFF
>TRBV6-6|TRBJ1-5|TRBD1|many
TGTGCCAGCAGTTACCAGATGTTGACAGGGAGGTATAGCAATCAGCCCCAGCATTTT
CASSYQMLTGRYSNQPQHF
>TRBV7-2|TRBJ1-2|TRBD1|NA
TGTGCAAGCATCTTAGTGGGACAGGGATATGGCTACACCTTC
CASILVGQGYGYTF
>TRBV10-3|TRBJ1-1|NA|NA
TGTGCCATCAGCCTCAGCGGGGGCACTGAAGCTTTCTTT
CAISLSGGTEAFF
>TRBV20-1|TRBJ2-7|NA|NA
TGCAGTGCTAGGACAGGTGCGTACGAGCAGTACTTC
CSARTGAYEQYF
>TRBV25-1|TRBJ2-5|NA|NA
TGTGCCAGCAGTGAGTCGGGGGCTCTGGAGACCCAGTACTTC
CASSESGALETQYF
>TRBV4-3|TRBJ1-4|NA|few
TGCGCCAGCAGCCAAGCGGGTTGGAGGGCGGTCAAGGCTAATGAAAAACTGTTTTTT
CASSQAGWRAVKANEKLFF
>TRBV3-1|TRBJ2-7|NA|many
TGTGCCAGCAGCCCCCTTGCCTCCTACGAGCAGTACTTC
CASSPLASYEQYF
>TRBV4-3|TRBJ1-2|NA|many
TGCGCACCTAGGGCTCGAGAGCTCTATGGCTACACCTTC
CAPRARELYGYTF
>TRBV24-1|TRBJ2-2|NA|NA
TGTGCCACCAGTGATCCACACGGGACAGGGGAGCTGTTTTTT
CATSDPHGTGELFF
>TRBV6-2/TRBV6-3|TRBJ1-5|NA|few
TGTGCCAGCAGTGGGCGGAACAGTTATAGCAATCAGCCCCAGCATTTT
CASSGRNSYSNQPQHF
>TRBV29-1|TRBJ2-5|NA|NA
TGCAGCGTTGGGAGTGAGACCCAGTACTTC
CSVGSETQYF
>TRBV14|TRBJ2-7|NA|many
TGTGCCAGCAGCCAAGATCATACTCCGGAAGAGTACGAGCAGTACTTC
CASSQDHTPEEYEQYF
>TRBV2|TRBJ2-5|TRBD2|NA
TGTGCCAGCATATTAGAACTAGCGGGAATTCAAGAGACCCAGTACTTC
CASILELAGIQETQYF
>TRBV6-5|TRBJ2-5|TRBD2|NA
TGTGCCAGCAGCCTGACAGCGGGGGGACTCGGGACCCAGTACTTC
CASSLTAGGLGTQYF
>TRBV27|TRBJ1-5|NA|few
TGTGCCAGCAGTAAAATACAGGGATATCAGCCCCAGCATTTT
CASSKIQGYQPQHF
>TRBV7-8|TRBJ2-5|NA|NA
TGTGCCAGCAGCTTAGCGGCAGTATGGGGGACCCAGTACTTC
CASSLAAVWGTQYF
>TRBV20-1|TRBJ2-7|NA|NA
TGCAGTGCGAGCCCGAGCCCAGCTCCTTACGAGCAGTACTTC
CSASPSPAPYEQYF
>TRBV7-8|TRBJ2-3|TRBD2|NA
TGTGCCAGCAGCTTAACAGGCGGGAGCGGGGGGGCCCCCGATACCCAGTATTTT
CASSLTGGSGGAPDTQYF
>TRBV7-8|TRBJ1-2|NA|many
TGTGCCAGCAGCTTACAGGGGCGTCTATATGGCTACACCTTC
CASSLQGRLYGYTF
>TRBV15|TRBJ1-2|TRBD1|NA
TGTGCCACCAGCAGAGATAGGACAGGGGCCTTCTATGGCTACACCTTC
CATSRDRTGAFYGYTF
>TRBV7-8|TRBJ2-7|TRBD1|once
TGTGCCAGCAGCTTAGCCGGGACAGGTTCTACGTACTTC
CASSLAGTGSTYF
>TRBV6-2/TRBV6-3|TRBJ2-6|NA|NA
TGTGCCAGCAGTTTCCCCTCCGGGGCCAACGTCCTGACTTTC
CASSFPSGANVLTF
>TRBV20-1|TRBJ2-7|TRBD2|many
TGCAGTGCGATACGAACGGGGGGTACCGAGCAGTACTTC
CSAIRTGGTEQYF
>TRBV19|TRBJ2-5|TRBD1|NA
TGTGCCAGTAGTATAGGTGGCAGGGGGCCTCAAGAGACCCAGTACTTC
CASSIGGRGPQETQYF
>TRBV10-3|TRBJ2-5|TRBD1|NA
TGTGCCATCAGTATCGGGACAGGGGCCCAGACCCAGTACTTC
CAISIGTGAQTQYF
>TRBV20-1|TRBJ1-6|TRBD1|NA
TGCAGTGCTAGAGAAATAACAGGGGTATCCCTTACCAATTCACCCCTCCACTTT
CSAREITGVSLTNSPLHF
>TRBV20-1|TRBJ2-7|NA|NA
TGCAGTGCGCAAGGGGATTCCTACGAGCAGTACTTC
CSAQGDSYEQYF
>TRBV10-1|TRBJ2-7|NA|NA
TGTGCCAGCAGCGTAGAGGACAGTCTGAGCTCCTACGAGCAGTACTTC
CASSVEDSLSSYEQYF
>TRBV5-1|TRBJ2-2|NA|many
TGCGCCAGCAGCTTAATCAGGACAACGAACACCGGGGAGCTGTTTTTT
CASSLIRTTNTGELFF
>TRBV28|TRBJ2-3|NA|few
TGTGCCAGCAGTTTAGGACAACCCACGGATACGCAGTATTTT
CASSLGQPTDTQYF
>TRBV5-6|TRBJ2-5|TRBD1|NA
TGCGCCGGCAGCCCCACGGACAGGGGAAGGGAGACCCAGTACTTC
CAGSPTDRGRETQYF
>TRBV4-2|TRBJ1-6|NA|many
TGTGCCAGCAGCCAAGATACGTTGGTGAATAATTCACCCCTCCACTTT
CASSQDTLVNNSPLHF
>TRBV9|TRBJ2-7|NA|NA
TGTGCCAGCAGTTTAGGGGTGGCTAGCTACGAGCAGTACTTC
CASSLGVASYEQYF
>TRBV7-3|TRBJ1-2|TRBD1|NA
TGTGCCAGCAGCTTAATTCCGGGACAGCTCAATGGCTACACCTTC
CASSLIPGQLNGYTF
>TRBV11-2|TRBJ2-7|NA|many
TGTGCCAGCAGCTTAGGGACGGATACCTACGAGCAGTACTTC
CASSLGTDTYEQYF
>TRBV20-1|TRBJ2-7|TRBD2|NA
TGCAGTGCTATAGCGGGGCCCTCCTACGAGCAGTACTTC
CSAIAGPSYEQYF
>TRBV7-2|TRBJ2-7|TRBD2|few
TGTGCCAGCAGCTTAAAAGCGGGGGAGGCCTACGAGCAGTACTTC
CASSLKAGEAYEQYF
>TRBV20-1|TRBJ1-6|NA|NA
TGCAGTGCTGGGACCGCGAGCTCCGATTCACCCCTCCACTTT
CSAGTASSDSPLHF
>TRBV4-1|TRBJ2-7|TRBD2|NA
TGTGCCAGCAGCCAAGGGACTAGCGGGCATTCCTACGAGCAGTACTTC
CASSQGTSGHSYEQYF
>TRBV9|TRBJ2-7|NA|once
TGTGCCAGTGAACGTGGGGACACCCCCTACGAGCAGTACTTC
CASERGDTPYEQYF
>TRBV7-3|TRBJ1-1|NA|NA
TGTGCCAGCAGCTTAACGGGGTTCATGAACACTGAAGCTTTCTTT
CASSLTGFMNTEAFF
>TRBV15|TRBJ2-3|NA|many
TGTGCCACCAGCAGAGGCTGGGAGTACACAGATACGCAGTATTTT
CATSRGWEYTDTQYF
>TRBV7-4|TRBJ1-5|NA|NA
TGTGCCAGCAGCTTAGCGTACGGTCAGCCCCAGCATTTT
CASSLAYGQPQHF
>TRBV7-2|TRBJ2-3|TRBD2|many
TGTGCCAGCAGCTTACTTCGCGGGGGAGACGGCACAGATACGCAGTATTTT
CASSLLRGGDGTDTQYF
>TRBV9|TRBJ1-1|NA|once
TGTGCCAGCAGCGTAGGTCACAGGGAGGACACTGAAGCTTTCTTT
CASSVGHREDTEAFF